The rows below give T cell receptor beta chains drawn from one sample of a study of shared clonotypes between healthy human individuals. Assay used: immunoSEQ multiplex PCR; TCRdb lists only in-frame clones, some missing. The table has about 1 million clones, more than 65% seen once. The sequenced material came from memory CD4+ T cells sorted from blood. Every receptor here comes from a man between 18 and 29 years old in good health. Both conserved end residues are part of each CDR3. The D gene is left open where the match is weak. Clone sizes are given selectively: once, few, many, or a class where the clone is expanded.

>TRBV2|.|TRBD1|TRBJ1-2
TGTGCCATTCGGGACAGGGACAACTATGGCTACACCTTC
CAIRDRDNYGYTF
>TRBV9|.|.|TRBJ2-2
TGTGCCAGCAGCGAGCCCAACACCGGGGAGCTGTTTTTT
CASSEPNTGELFF
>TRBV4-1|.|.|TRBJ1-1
TGCGCCAGCAGCCTCGGACAGTGGAACACTGAAGCTTTCTTT
CASSLGQWNTEAFF
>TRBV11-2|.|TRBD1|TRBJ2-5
TGTGCCAGCAGCTTAAGGGGCTGGGGACAGGGAAGAGAGACCCAGTACTTC
CASSLRGWGQGRETQYF
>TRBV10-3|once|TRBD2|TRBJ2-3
TGTGCCACGGAGACTAGCGGGCTACATACGCAGTATTTT
CATETSGLHTQYF
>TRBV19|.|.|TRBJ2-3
TGTGCCAGTAGATGGACAGAGACAGATACGCAGTATTTT
CASRWTETDTQYF
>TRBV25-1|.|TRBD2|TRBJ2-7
TGTGCCAGCAGCGCTCCGGGGGGCGAGCAGTACTTC
CASSAPGGEQYF
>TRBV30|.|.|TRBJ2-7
TGTGCCTGGGCAGCAGGGAAAACCGGGGGTGAGCAGTACTTC
CAWAAGKTGGEQYF
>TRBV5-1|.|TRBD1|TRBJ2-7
TGCGCCAGCAGCTTGGGTGGGACAGGGAGATACGAGCAGTACTTC
CASSLGGTGRYEQYF
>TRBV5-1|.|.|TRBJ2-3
TGCGCCAGCAGCTTGCGGGGGTCCTACACAGATACGCAGTATTTT
CASSLRGSYTDTQYF
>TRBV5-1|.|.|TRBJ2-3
TGCGCCAGCAGCTTGGGGGGCAGGTTGACAGATACGCAGTATTTT
CASSLGGRLTDTQYF
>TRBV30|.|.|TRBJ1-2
TGTGCCTGGAGCCTACGGAGGGCCGGCTACACCTTC
CAWSLRRAGYTF
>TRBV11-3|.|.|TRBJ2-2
TGTGCCAGCAGCTTTTTGGGGGACGTCGGAACCGGGGAGCTGTTTTTT
CASSFLGDVGTGELFF
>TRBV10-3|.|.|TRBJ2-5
TGTGCCATCAGTGATGGGGAAGAGACCCAGTACTTC
CAISDGEETQYF
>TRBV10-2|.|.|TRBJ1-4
TGCGCCAGCAGTGCAACAGCAACTAATGAAAAACTGTTTTTT
CASSATATNEKLFF
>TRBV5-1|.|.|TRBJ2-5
TGCGCCAGCAGCTTGGGTTCTAGTCAAGGGGAGACCCAGTACTTC
CASSLGSSQGETQYF
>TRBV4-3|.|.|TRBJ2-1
TGCGCCAGCAGCCACCGCAGCGGGCGGAGTGAGCAGTTCTTC
CASSHRSGRSEQFF
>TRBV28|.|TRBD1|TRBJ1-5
TGTGCCAGCAGTTTAAACAGGGGCTTGGGGAGCAATCAGCCCCAGCATTTT
CASSLNRGLGSNQPQHF
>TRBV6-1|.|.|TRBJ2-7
TGTGCCAGCAGTGAAGGTAGCGCGGCCTACGAGCAGTACTTC
CASSEGSAAYEQYF
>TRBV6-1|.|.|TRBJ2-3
TGTGCCAGCAGTGAAGGCGTAACAATAAAGAATACGCAGTATTTT
CASSEGVTIKNTQYF
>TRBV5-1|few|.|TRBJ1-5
TGCGCCAGCAGCCCAAACGCACAGGGTAACGGCCAGCCCCAGCATTTT
CASSPNAQGNGQPQHF
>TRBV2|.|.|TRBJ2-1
TGTGCCAGCATCAGACCAACCAACAATGAGCAGTTCTTC
CASIRPTNNEQFF
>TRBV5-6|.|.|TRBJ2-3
TGTGCCAGCAGCATCAGGGTTTTAACGGCAGATACGCAGTATTTT
CASSIRVLTADTQYF
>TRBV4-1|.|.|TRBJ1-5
TGCGCCAGCAGCCAAGAGGGGGGGAGGGCTAATCAGCCCCAGCATTTT
CASSQEGGRANQPQHF
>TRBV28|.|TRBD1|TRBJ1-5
TGTGCCAGCAGCGATCAGGGGGCGCTGGGTCATAGCAATCAGCCCCAGCATTTT
CASSDQGALGHSNQPQHF
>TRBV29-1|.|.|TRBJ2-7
TGCAGCGTGGGGCGACAGGCCTCCTACGAGCAGTACTTC
CSVGRQASYEQYF
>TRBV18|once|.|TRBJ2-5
TGTGCCAGCTCGCCTAGCCGGGCCACTCAAGAGACCCAGTACTTC
CASSPSRATQETQYF
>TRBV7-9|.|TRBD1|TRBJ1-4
TGTGCCAGCAGCCTCCTAACAGGGGGAGGAGAAAAACTGTTTTTT
CASSLLTGGGEKLFF
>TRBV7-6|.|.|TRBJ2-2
TGTGCCAGCAGCACTATCGGTTGGGGAGAAGGAGACACCGGGGAGCTGTTTTTT
CASSTIGWGEGDTGELFF
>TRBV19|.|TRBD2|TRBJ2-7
TGTGCCAGTAGTCGACTAGCGGGGGGATCCTACGAGCAGTACTTC
CASSRLAGGSYEQYF
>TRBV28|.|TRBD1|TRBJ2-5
TGTGCCAGCAGGGGGACAGTTGAGACCCAGTACTTC
CASRGTVETQYF
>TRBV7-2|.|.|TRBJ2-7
TGTGCCAGCAGCTTAGCGCTGGGCGGGGACAGCTCCTACGAGCAGTACTTC
CASSLALGGDSSYEQYF
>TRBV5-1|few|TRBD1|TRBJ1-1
TGCGCCAGCAGCTCACAGGGGGCCACTGAAGCTTTCTTT
CASSSQGATEAFF
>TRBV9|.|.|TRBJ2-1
TGTGCCAGCAGCCCTCGTCGAGGGCTGAAGCAGTTCTTC
CASSPRRGLKQFF
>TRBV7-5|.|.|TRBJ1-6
TGTGCCAGAAGCTTAACTCTGTATAATTCACCCCTCCACTTT
CARSLTLYNSPLHF
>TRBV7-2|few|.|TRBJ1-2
TGTGCCAGCAGCTCTGGGTTCACAGGGAACTATGGCTACACCTTC
CASSSGFTGNYGYTF
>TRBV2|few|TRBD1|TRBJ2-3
TGTGCCAGCGACAGGGGAGGCACAGATACGCAGTATTTT
CASDRGGTDTQYF
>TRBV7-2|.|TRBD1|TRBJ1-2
TGTGCCAGCAGCCCGAGGACAGGGGACGGCTACACCTTC
CASSPRTGDGYTF